This T cell receptor (beta chain) was identified during a study of blood T cell repertoires in COVID-19. Study summary: Sites in the United States, Italy and Spain provided acute and convalescent COVID-19 samples. PBMCs, B-cell-depleted T cells, or T cells were the source of the cDNA or gDNA that made up the material.

In the original analysis: Estimated nucleated cell counts came from reference gene primer amplification. The data were produced by immunoSEQ multiplex PCR, yet TCRdb's version contains in-frame clones alone and is incomplete. The V and J calls and clone size come from that table; D and trimming were worked out from the DNA. The sample contains more than 150,000 clones, around 85% of which appear only once. The sample comprised peripheral blood. The TCR comes from a man aged 65-85 years with active or convalescent COVID-19.

CDR3 sequence: CASSRGNGNQPQHF. Here the CDR3 DNA reads TGTGCCAGCTCACGAGGGAATGGCAATCAGCCCCAGCATTTT. The genes are TRBV18 and TRBJ1-5; D gene ambiguous. CDR1 and CDR2 (germline): KGHSH, LQKENI. Trimming left V 4 bases short and J 2 bases short, with 9 bases between. CDR3 size: 14 residues.